This T cell receptor (beta chain) stems from a study of OX40 agonist ivuxolimab in advanced cancers. Study-level information: From 23 to 79 years was the age range, with a mean of around 54 years, and nearly 85% were male. Prior checkpoint blockade (anti-PD-1, anti-PD-L1 or anti-CTLA-4) was permitted; over 30% had it. Overall study findings and caveats: Dosing at 0.1 to 3.0 mg/kg was accompanied by clonal expansion of CD4+ and CD8+ blood T cells by week 6.

As to this clone: No antigen is known for it.

V was shortened by 3 bases and J by 0 bases, with 5 bases between the two germline ends. CDR3 length: 13 residues. CDR1 is SGHTA, CDR2 FQGNSA, per germline. Clones were read by immunoSEQ multiplex PCR, and TCRdb kept only the in-frame ones, dropping some. The sample records tens of thousands of clones, about 89% being singletons. The chain joins TRBV7-2 to TRBJ1-1; D is unresolved. The sequence was collected from an adult with an advanced solid tumor such as melanoma, head and neck, liver or kidney cancer. This material consisted of CD4+ or CD8+ T cells sorted from blood, taken in a trial of the OX40 agonist ivuxolimab. This CDR3 reads CASSLGMNTEAFF. The CDR3 DNA reads TGTGCCAGCAGCTTGGGTATGAACACTGAAGCTTTCTTT.